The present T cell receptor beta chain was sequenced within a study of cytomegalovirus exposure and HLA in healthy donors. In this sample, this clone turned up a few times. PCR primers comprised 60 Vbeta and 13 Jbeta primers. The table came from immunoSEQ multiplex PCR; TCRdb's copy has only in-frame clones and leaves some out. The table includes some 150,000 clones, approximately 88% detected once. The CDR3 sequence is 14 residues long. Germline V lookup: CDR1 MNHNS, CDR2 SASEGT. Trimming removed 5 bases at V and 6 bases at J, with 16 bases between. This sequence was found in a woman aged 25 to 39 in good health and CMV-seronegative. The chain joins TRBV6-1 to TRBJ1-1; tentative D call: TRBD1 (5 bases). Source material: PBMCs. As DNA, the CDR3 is TGTGCCAGCAGTCTCATTATCAGGGATCCTGAAGCTTTCTTT. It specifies CASSLIIRDPEAFF.